Below, one T cell receptor (beta chain) is given with its context. This clonotype was detected many times. The specificity of this receptor is unknown. No per-base quality is available; no much larger clone lies one base away. The record originates from a study of regulatory T cells in long-lasting Graves disease (dated by TCRdb to about 2021). In terms of the full investigation: Antithyroid drugs had been taken for less than 3 months by newly diagnosed Graves' disease patients. This study used TCR sequencing and RNA sequencing of peripheral blood to compare persistent Graves' disease patients against newly diagnosed Graves' disease patients. TCR sequencing covered 13 persistent and around 20 newly diagnosed Graves' disease patients, some 33 samples in total. The study was registered as a clinical trial and conducted in China. The paper as a whole reports these results and caveats: Sequencing and analysis were restricted to the TCR beta chain. Persistent disease showed preferential use of TRBV28, TRBJ1-2 and TRBJ2-5, whereas newly diagnosed disease favored TRBV20-1 and TRBJ2-1. Because the primary lesion, thyroid tissue, could not be accessed, the study looked at peripheral blood alone. As a limitation, the authors acknowledged that the small sample size may reduce accuracy. A larger number of public clonotypes was shared among persistent patients (more than 2,500) than among newly diagnosed patients (roughly 930). Lower TCR Shannon entropy and fewer highly expanded clones were observed in persistent Graves' disease patients than in newly diagnosed patients, which suggested clonal expansion.

The time point label here, explained by the study, means: newly diagnosed GD, antithyroid drugs for less than 3 months. For both TCR sequencing and RNA sequencing, RNA was extracted from PBMCs in TRIzol. The diagnosis of Graves' disease was made according to American Thyroid Association guidelines. Recruitment of patients was carried out at an endocrinology department in Xi'an, China. From each patient, about 8.9 milliliters of peripheral blood was collected into an EDTA anticoagulant tube. Ficoll Paque Plus density gradient separation was used to isolate PBMCs, and no further T cell sorting was performed. An Agilent 2100 Bioanalyzer and agarose gel were used to assess RNA quality, and a NanoDrop 2000 was used to measure RNA concentration. Its CDR3 holds 11 amino acids, cysteine through phenylalanine. Only the CDR3 part of the read is kept: 33 bases, read in frame from the first base. Trimming takes 5 bases from V and 5 bases from J, and the germline ends sit 6 bases apart. From the germline V gene (reference sequence), CDR1 is SEHNR and CDR2 is FQNEAQ.

Library generation was performed with multiplex PCR. TCRdb lists the instrument as Illumina HiSeq 4000. To build TCR beta libraries, CDR3 regions were amplified by Arm-PCR using iRepertoire HTBI primers. PCR products were gel purified before sequencing. Concerning the study's data processing: Gene usage analysis of CDR3 amino acid clonotypes used the approximately 62 TRBV and approximately 13 TRBJ segments found across samples. Filtered high-quality paired reads were merged into contigs using COPE and FqMerger. BLAST was used to align contigs to the IMGT TRBV, TRBD and TRBJ reference genes, and CDR3 was defined following IMGT. Highly expanded clones were defined as clonotypes with a frequency above 0.1%. Repertoire diversity was measured by Shannon entropy, and V-J evenness by the Gini coefficient. Public clonotypes were defined as clonotypes shared by more than one individual. TCRdb ran its own pipeline on the public reads, namely fastp trimming at Q25 and MiXCR clone calling, and kept in-frame beta chains. Each entry merges the rows of one CDR3 protein and shows their most common DNA and genes. The V and J calls reflect TCRdb's pipeline rather than the authors' work. In this sample the table shows 360,000 or so distinct CDR3 sequences, about a sixth of which occur a single time. The ten biggest clones cover roughly 30% of the sample.

Separately, the same data were catalogued under a study of T cells in Graves' hyperthyroidism and ophthalmopathy. The second study's authors report: Stable Graves' hyperthyroidism was defined as the absence of progression to ophthalmopathy over 18 months of follow-up. Hyperthyroidism patients were newly diagnosed, had a disease duration of under 2 months, and were aged 18 to 65 years. The study excluded patients with uncontrolled infections, other autoimmune diseases, pregnancy or lactation. Diagnoses were based on clinical symptoms, serum thyroxine and TRAb, thyroid ultrasound and orbital computed tomography. A first-round RT-PCR of the TCR CDR3 used the HTBI primer set with the Qiagen OneStep RT-PCR kit. Most expanded thyroid clonotypes (frequency above 0.001) were also detected in blood, a finding suggesting that blood repertoires may reflect thyroid immune responses. Ophthalmopathy was separated from stable hyperthyroidism by a 13 V-J signature model, with around 88% sensitivity and about 81% specificity obtained in cross-validation and 80%/75% obtained in testing. In validation, the model predicted progression to ophthalmopathy a median of roughly 6.5 months before onset, with roughly 71% sensitivity and around 76% specificity. A discovery cohort of approximately 97 patients, about 44 with Graves' ophthalmopathy and about 58 with stable Graves' hyperthyroidism, was used to find distinguishing TCR V-J signatures. Prospective prediction of ophthalmopathy was tested in an independent validation cohort consisting of 18 to 20 hyperthyroidism patients and around 17 patients who later progressed to ophthalmopathy. For training and testing, the 100 patients in the discovery cohort were randomly divided in a 7:3 ratio. In addition, the study compared T-cell repertoires in thyroid tissue and in blood from several Graves' hyperthyroidism patients. After blood sampling, hyperthyroidism patients were treated with methimazole at a starting dose of 30 mg daily, and ophthalmopathy patients were treated with high-dose intravenous methylprednisolone. A second multiplex PCR round built the libraries, followed by size selection and purification. Libraries were sequenced paired-end with 100 bp reads on an Illumina HiSeq2000. SOAPnuke was used to process the raw data, throwing out any read that contained adapters or uncalled bases, had a mean Phred below 15, or lacked an exact constant-primer or identifier match. High-quality paired reads were merged using COPE v1.2.5, and each unique nucleotide sequence was defined as a clonotype. MiTCR v1.1 was used to align clonotypes to the IMGT TRBV, TRBD and TRBJ reference segments. The analysis was restricted to V-J combinations with a frequency above 0.0001, which together covered 99.2% of the repertoires. A TCS score was defined as the ratio between F50 (clonal expansion) and ExV (chaos), using BLOSUM62-based TCRdist between CDR3 peptides within each V-J. Welch's t-statistics and random forest reduced 450 to 600 V-J features to 10 to 15, which were used in a naive Bayes classifier (R e1071). Sample size was not statistically predetermined, and investigators were not blinded to group allocation. According to the paper, TCR Vbeta CDR3 sequencing was carried out on around 140 peripheral blood samples, which came from under 50 ophthalmopathy, around 75 hyperthyroidism and roughly 17 progressor patients.

Sequences were derived from peripheral blood mononuclear cells (PBMCs), sampled at new diagnosis, from a patient treated with antithyroid drugs. The clonotype was recovered from a man between 40 and 49 years old with Graves disease. Donor details come from another sample of the same person, matched by shared clones. The chain employs TRBV7-9 and TRBJ2-5, with no confident D gene call. The CDR3 amino acid sequence is: CASSGLETQYF. The sequence in DNA is TGTGCCAGCAGCGGGCTGGAGACCCAGTACTTC. Full variable domain (CDR3 extended with the reference TRBV7-9 and TRBJ2-5 proteins): DTGVSQNPRHKITKRGQNVTFRCDPISEHNRLYWYRQTLGQGPEFLTYFQNEAQLEKSRLLSDRFSAERPKGSFSTLEIQRTEQGDSAMYLCASSGLETQYFGPGTRLLVL.